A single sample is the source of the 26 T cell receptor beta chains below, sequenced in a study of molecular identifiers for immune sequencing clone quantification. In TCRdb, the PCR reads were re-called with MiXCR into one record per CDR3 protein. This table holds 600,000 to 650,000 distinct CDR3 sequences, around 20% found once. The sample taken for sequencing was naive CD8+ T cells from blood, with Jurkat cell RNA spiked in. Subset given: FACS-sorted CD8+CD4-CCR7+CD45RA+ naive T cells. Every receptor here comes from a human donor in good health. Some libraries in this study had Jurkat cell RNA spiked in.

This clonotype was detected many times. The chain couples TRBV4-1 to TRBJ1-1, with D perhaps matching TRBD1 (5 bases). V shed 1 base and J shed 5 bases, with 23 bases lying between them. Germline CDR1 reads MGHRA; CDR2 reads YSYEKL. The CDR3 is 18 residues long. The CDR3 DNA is TGCGCCAGCAGCCAAGGACCAGGGCAGGGCGTGGGGGGGACTGAAGCTTTCTTT. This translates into CASSQGPGQGVGGTEAFF.

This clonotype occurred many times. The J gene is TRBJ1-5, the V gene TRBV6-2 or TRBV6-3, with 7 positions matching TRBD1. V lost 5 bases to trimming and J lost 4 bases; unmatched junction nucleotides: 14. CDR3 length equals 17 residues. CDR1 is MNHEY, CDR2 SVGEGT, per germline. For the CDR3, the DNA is TGTGCCAGCAGTGGTTCTGACAGGGCTATTATAAATCAGCCCCAGCATTTT. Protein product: CASSGSDRAIINQPQHF.

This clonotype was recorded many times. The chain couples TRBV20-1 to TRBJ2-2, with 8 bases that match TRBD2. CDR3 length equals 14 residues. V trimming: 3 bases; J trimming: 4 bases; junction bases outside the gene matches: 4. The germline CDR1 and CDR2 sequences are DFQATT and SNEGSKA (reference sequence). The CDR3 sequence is CSARGLESTGELFF. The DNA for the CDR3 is TGCAGTGCTAGGGGACTAGAGAGCACCGGGGAGCTGTTTTTT.

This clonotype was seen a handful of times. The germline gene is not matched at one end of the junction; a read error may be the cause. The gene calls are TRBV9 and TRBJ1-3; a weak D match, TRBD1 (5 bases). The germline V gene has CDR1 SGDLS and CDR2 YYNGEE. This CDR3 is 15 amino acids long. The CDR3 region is CASSVDAGVGNAIYF. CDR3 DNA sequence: TGTGCCAGCAGCGTAGATGCGGGGGTTGGAAACGCCATATATTTT.

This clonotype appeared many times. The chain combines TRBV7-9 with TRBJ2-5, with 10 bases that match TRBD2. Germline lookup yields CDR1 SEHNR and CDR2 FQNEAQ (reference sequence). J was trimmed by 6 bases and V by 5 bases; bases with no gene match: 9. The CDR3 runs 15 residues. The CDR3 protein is CASSPGTSERQTQYF. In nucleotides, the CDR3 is TGTGCCAGCAGCCCCGGGACTAGCGAGCGACAGACCCAGTACTTC.

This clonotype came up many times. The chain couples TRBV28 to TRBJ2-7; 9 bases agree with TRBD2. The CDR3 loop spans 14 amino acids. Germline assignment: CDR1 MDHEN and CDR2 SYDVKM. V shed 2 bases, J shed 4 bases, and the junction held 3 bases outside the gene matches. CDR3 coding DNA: TGTGCCAGCAGTTTACGTCTAGCGGGGTACGAGCAGTACTTC. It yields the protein CASSLRLAGYEQYF.

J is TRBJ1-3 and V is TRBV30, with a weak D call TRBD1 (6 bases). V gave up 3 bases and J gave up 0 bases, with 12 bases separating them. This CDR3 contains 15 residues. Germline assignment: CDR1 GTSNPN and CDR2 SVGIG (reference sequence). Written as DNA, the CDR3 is TGTGCCTGGAGCCTGGGACATTCCTCTGGAAACACCATATATTTT. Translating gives CAWSLGHSSGNTIYF.

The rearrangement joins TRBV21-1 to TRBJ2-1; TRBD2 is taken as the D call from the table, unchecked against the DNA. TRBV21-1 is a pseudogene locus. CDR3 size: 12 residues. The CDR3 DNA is TGTGCCAGCGGGACTAGCAACAATGGGCAGTTCTTC. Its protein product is CASGTSNNGQFF.

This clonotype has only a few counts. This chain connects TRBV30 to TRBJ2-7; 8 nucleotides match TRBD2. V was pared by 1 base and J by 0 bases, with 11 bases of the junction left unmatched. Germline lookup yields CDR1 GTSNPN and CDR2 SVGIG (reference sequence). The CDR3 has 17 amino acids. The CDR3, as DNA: TGTGCCTGGAGTGGGCGCAGGGTAGCGGGAACCTCCTACGAGCAGTACTTC. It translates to CAWSGRRVAGTSYEQYF.

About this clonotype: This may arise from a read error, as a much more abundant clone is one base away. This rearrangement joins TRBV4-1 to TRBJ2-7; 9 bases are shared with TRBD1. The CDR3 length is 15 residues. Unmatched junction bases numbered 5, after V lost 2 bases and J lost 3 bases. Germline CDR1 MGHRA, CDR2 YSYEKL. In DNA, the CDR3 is TGCGCCAGCAGCCAACATACGGGACAGGGCTACGAGCAGTACTTC. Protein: CASSQHTGQGYEQYF.

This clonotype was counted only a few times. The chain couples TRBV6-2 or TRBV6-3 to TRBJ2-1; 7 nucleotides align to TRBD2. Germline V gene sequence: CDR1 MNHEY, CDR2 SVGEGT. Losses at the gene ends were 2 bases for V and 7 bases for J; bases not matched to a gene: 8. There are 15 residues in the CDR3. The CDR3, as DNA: TGTGCCAGCAGTTACGAGCGGGGACCCGATAATGAGCAGTTCTTC. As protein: CASSYERGPDNEQFF.

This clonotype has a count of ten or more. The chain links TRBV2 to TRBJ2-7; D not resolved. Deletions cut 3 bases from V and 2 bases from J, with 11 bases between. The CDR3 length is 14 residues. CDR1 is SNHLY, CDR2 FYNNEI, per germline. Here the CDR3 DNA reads TGTGCCAGCAGTGAGTTGGGTGAGACCTACGAGCAGTACTTC. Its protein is CASSELGETYEQYF.

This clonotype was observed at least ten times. CDR3 amino acids: CSVGQGTSEQYF. CDR3 nucleotide sequence: TGCAGCGTTGGACAGGGAACGAGCGAGCAGTACTTC. The chain carries TRBV29-1 and TRBJ2-7; 7 bases map to TRBD1. CDR3 length: 12 residues. Germline V gives CDR1 SQVTM, CDR2 ANQGSEA. The V and J ends lost 4 bases and 6 bases, in that order; junction bases with no gene match: 6.

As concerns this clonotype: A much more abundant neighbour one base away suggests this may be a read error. In DNA, the CDR3 is TGTGCCAGCAGCCCTTCTGGGACTAGCGGGGGAACTACCAGCTCCTACAATGAGCAGCTCTTC. Its protein product is CASSPSGTSGGTTSSYNEQLF. The gene calls are TRBV14 and TRBJ2-1; 14 bases map to TRBD2. Per germline, CDR1 SGHDN and CDR2 FVKESK. The CDR3 sequence is 21 residues long.

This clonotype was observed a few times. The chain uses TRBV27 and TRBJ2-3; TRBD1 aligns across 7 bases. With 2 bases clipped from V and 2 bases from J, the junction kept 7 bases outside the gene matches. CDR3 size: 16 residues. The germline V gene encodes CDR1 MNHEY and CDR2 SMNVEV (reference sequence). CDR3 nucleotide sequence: TGTGCCAGCAGTTTAGTCCAGGGACAGCTCACAGATACGCAGTATTTT. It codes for CASSLVQGQLTDTQYF.

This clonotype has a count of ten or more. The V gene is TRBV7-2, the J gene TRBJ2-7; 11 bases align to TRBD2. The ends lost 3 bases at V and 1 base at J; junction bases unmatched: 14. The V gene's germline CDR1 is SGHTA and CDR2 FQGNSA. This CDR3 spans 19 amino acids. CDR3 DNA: TGTGCCAGCAGCTTCACACCGGGACTAGCGGAGGGCGATTCCTACGAGCAGTACTTC. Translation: CASSFTPGLAEGDSYEQYF. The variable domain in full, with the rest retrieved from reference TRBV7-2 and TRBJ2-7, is GAGVSQSPSNKVTEKGKDVELRCDPISGHTALYWYRQSLGQGLEFLIYFQGNSAPDKSGLPSDRFSAERTGGSVSTLTIQRTQQEDSAVYLCASSFTPGLAEGDSYEQYFGPGTRLTVT.

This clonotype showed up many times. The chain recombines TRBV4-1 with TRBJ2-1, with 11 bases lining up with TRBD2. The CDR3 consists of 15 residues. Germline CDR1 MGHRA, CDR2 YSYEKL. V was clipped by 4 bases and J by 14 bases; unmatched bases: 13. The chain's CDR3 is CASSPELLAGGFEFF. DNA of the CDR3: TGCGCCAGCAGCCCCGAGTTGCTAGCGGGAGGCTTCGAGTTCTTC.

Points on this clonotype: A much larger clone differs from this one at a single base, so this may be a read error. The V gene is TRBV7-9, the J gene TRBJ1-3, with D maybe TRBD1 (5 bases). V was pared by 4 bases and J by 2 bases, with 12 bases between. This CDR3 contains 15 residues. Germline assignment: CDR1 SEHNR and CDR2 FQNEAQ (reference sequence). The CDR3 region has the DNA TGTGCCAGCAGCTGGAGCAGGGAGGCTGGAAACACCATATATTTT. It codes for CASSWSREAGNTIYF.

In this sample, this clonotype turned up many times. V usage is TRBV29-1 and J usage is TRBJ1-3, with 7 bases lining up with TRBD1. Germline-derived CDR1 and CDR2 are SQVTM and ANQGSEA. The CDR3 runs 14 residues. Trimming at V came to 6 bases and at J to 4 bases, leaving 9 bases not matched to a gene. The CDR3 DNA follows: TGCAGCGTACGGGACAGCCAGGCAGGAAACACCATATATTTT. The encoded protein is CSVRDSQAGNTIYF.

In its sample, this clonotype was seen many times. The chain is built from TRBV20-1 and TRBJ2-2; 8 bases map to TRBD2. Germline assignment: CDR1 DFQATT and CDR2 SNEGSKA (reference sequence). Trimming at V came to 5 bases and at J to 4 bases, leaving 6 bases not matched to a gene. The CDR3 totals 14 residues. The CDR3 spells CSASGTSPTGELFF. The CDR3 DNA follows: TGCAGTGCTTCCGGGACTAGTCCCACCGGGGAGCTGTTTTTT.

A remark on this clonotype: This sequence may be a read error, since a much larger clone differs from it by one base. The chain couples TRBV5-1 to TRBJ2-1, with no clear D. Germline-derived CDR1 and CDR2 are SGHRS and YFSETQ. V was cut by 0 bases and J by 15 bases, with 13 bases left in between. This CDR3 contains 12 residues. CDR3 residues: CASSLGGSMWFF. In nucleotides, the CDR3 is TGCGCCAGCAGCTTGGGGGGAAGCATGTGGTTCTTC.

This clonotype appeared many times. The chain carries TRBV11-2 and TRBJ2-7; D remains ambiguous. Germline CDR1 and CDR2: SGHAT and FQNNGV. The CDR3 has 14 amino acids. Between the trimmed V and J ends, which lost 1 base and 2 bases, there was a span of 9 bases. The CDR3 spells CASSLGADAYEQYF. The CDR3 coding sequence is TGTGCCAGCAGCTTAGGTGCAGACGCCTACGAGCAGTACTTC.

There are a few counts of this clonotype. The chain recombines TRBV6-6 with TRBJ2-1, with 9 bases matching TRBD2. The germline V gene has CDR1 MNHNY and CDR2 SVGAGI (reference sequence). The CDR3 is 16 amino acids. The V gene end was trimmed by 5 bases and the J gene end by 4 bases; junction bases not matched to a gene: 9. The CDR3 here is CASSTGAGGQYNEQFF. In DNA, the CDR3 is TGTGCCAGCAGTACCGGAGCGGGGGGTCAATACAATGAGCAGTTCTTC.

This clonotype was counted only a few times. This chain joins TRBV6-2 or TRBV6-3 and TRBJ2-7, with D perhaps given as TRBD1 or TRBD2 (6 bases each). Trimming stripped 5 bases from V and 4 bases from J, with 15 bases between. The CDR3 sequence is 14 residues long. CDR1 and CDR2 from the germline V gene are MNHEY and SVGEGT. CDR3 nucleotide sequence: TGTGCCAGCAGTCTGCTGGAGGGGGTGTACGAGCAGTACTTC. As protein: CASSLLEGVYEQYF.

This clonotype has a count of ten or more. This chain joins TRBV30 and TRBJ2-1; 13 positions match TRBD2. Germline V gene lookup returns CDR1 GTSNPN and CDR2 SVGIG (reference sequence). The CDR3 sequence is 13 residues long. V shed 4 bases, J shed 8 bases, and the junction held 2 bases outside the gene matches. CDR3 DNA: TGTGCCTGGATCGGACTAGCGGGGGATGAGCAGTTCTTC. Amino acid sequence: CAWIGLAGDEQFF.

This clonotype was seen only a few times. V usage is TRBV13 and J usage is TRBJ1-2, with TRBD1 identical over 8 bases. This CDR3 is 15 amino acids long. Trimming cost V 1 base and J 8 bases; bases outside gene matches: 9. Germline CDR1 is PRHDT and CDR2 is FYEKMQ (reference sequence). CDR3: CASSLAYRGLEGYTF. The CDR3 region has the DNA TGTGCCAGCAGCTTAGCTTACAGGGGGTTGGAAGGCTACACCTTC.